This is a list of T cell receptor beta chains from one sample in a study of cytomegalovirus exposure and HLA in healthy donors. Data came from immunoSEQ multiplex PCR; TCRdb stores just in-frame clones and leaves some out. The sample includes some 220,000 clones, 85% seen only once; the top ten take about 0.25%. Sequencing used PBMCs. These receptors all stem from a girl aged 2-10 years in good health and CMV-seronegative. Both conserved end residues are part of each CDR3. Each record gives: V gene, clone size, J gene, D gene, CDR3 DNA, CDR3 protein. The D gene is left open where the match is weak. A clone size is listed for some rows: how often the clone was seen (once, few, many), or a class if it is expanded.

>TRBV7-9|-|TRBJ2-6|-
TGTGCCAGTGGTCTTGCCCGGGAGTTCGCGGTCTCTGGGGCCAACGTCCTGACTTTC
CASGLAREFAVSGANVLTF
>TRBV2|-|TRBJ1-1|-
TGTGCCAGCAAGGCCCCCCCCGCAAGAGTGGGCTCTTTCTTT
CASKAPPARVGSFF
>TRBV5-1|-|TRBJ2-5|TRBD1
TGCGCCAGCAGCTTGGGACCGGACAGGGATGGAGAGACCCAGTACTTC
CASSLGPDRDGETQYF
>TRBV5-6|-|TRBJ2-7|-
TGTGCCAGCAGCTTAGGTGCAGGGGTCGAGCAGTACTTC
CASSLGAGVEQYF
>TRBV29-1|-|TRBJ1-4|TRBD1
TGCAGCGCCCAGGACAGGGGGAGGAATGAAAAACTGTTTTTT
CSAQDRGRNEKLFF
>TRBV19|few|TRBJ1-1|TRBD1
TGTGCCAGTAGTATCGTGGACAGGGCCACTGAAGCTTTCTTT
CASSIVDRATEAFF
>TRBV4-1|-|TRBJ2-5|TRBD2
TGCGCCAGCAGTCGGGAGGGAAGAGACCAGTACTTC
CASSREGRDQYF
>TRBV19|once|TRBJ2-2|TRBD2
TGTGCCAGTAGTATATCCGGGACTAGCGGGACCGGGGAGCTGTTTTTT
CASSISGTSGTGELFF
>TRBV5-1|-|TRBJ2-1|-
TGCGCCAGCAGCTTTCAGTCCACCTCCTACAATGAGCAGTTCTTC
CASSFQSTSYNEQFF
>TRBV6-5|-|TRBJ1-2|-
TGTGCCAGCAGAAGAGGCAGGGGCGGCTACACCTTC
CASRRGRGGYTF
>TRBV7-2|-|TRBJ2-7|TRBD1
TGTGCCAGCAGCTCGGACAGGGACGGAGAGCAGTACTTC
CASSSDRDGEQYF
>TRBV5-6|few|TRBJ1-1|TRBD1
TGTGCCAGCAGATATATGACAGGGGGCACTGAAGCTTTCTTT
CASRYMTGGTEAFF
>TRBV5-6|-|TRBJ1-6|TRBD1
TGTGCCAGCCGGGACAGGAATTCACCCCTCCACTTT
CASRDRNSPLHF
>TRBV10-3|once|TRBJ2-7|TRBD2
TGTGCCATCAGCCCGACTAGCGGGAGTGGAGAGCAGTACTTC
CAISPTSGSGEQYF
>TRBV7-9|-|TRBJ1-1|TRBD1
TGTGCCAGCAGTACAGGGGGCACTGAAGCTTTCTTT
CASSTGGTEAFF
>TRBV10-3|once|TRBJ1-5|-
TGTGCCATCAGTGATTTGGCGGGACGGGCAGATCAGCCCCAGCATTTT
CAISDLAGRADQPQHF
>TRBV19|-|TRBJ1-5|-
TGTGCCAGTAGTATCGGAGCCTGGAAGGCCAATCAGCCCCAGCATTTT
CASSIGAWKANQPQHF
>TRBV30|-|TRBJ1-6|-
TGTGCCGGGGGGAGGATCAATTCACCCCTCCACTTT
CAGGRINSPLHF
>TRBV4-1|-|TRBJ1-6|-
TGCGCCAGCAGCCAAGATTTCGACAGGTCCTATTCACCCCTCCACTTT
CASSQDFDRSYSPLHF